This is a list of T cell receptor beta chains from one sample in a study of CD8 T cells in Susac syndrome. One entry per CDR3 protein results from TCRdb running MiXCR on the immunoSEQ multiplex PCR reads. The data hold about 430,000 distinct CDR3 sequences, with approximately 85% observed a single time. What was sequenced was CD8+ T cells from PBMCs. The receptors originated from a human donor with multiple sclerosis. Both conserved end residues are part of each CDR3. The D gene is left open where the match is weak. Clone size is not always given. Where it is, it says once, few, many or a class for expanded clones.

clone size,D gene,J gene,V gene,CDR3 DNA,CDR3 protein
NA,NA,TRBJ1-5,TRBV30,TGTGCCTGGAGTGAGGGTCGGGGCGCGGATCAGCCCCAGCATTTT,CAWSEGRGADQPQHF
NA,TRBD1,TRBJ1-2,TRBV25-1,TGTGCCAGCAGACCAGGGGGCGTCTTTGAATATGGCTACACCTTC,CASRPGGVFEYGYTF
NA,NA,TRBJ2-7,TRBV19,TGTGCCAGTAGTATGGGGGATCCATACGAGCAGTACTTC,CASSMGDPYEQYF
NA,NA,TRBJ2-3,TRBV4-2,TGTGCCAGCAGCCAAGATCACGGGACTGGCACAGATACGCAGTATTTT,CASSQDHGTGTDTQYF
NA,NA,TRBJ2-1,TRBV6-5,TGTGCCAGCAGGTCCCCCTACAATGAGCAGTTCTTC,CASRSPYNEQFF
NA,TRBD1,TRBJ2-1,TRBV4-1,TGCGCCAGCAGCGGACAGGCTGGGGGCTCCTACAATGAGCAGTTCTTC,CASSGQAGGSYNEQFF
NA,NA,TRBJ2-1,TRBV12-5,TGTGCTAGTGCCGGGACCTTATACAATGAGCAGTTCTTC,CASAGTLYNEQFF
NA,TRBD2,TRBJ2-5,TRBV6-5,TGTGCCAGCAGTTACGGACTAGCGGGGGCCCTTGAGAACTTC,CASSYGLAGALENF
NA,TRBD2,TRBJ2-2,TRBV4-1,TGCGCCAGCAGCCGTCCACTAGCGGAAACCGGGGAGCTGTTTTTT,CASSRPLAETGELFF
few,NA,TRBJ2-7,TRBV27,TGTGCCAGCAGTTTGGACTCAACTTACTACGAGCAGTACTTC,CASSLDSTYYEQYF
NA,NA,TRBJ2-5,TRBV19,TGTGCCAGTAGTAACTCAGATCAAGAGACCCAGTACTTC,CASSNSDQETQYF
once,NA,TRBJ2-7,TRBV12-3/TRBV12-4,TGTGCCAGCAGTTTATGGGACTACGAGCAGTACTTC,CASSLWDYEQYF
NA,TRBD2,TRBJ2-2,TRBV13,TGTGCCAGCAGCTTAAGGACTAGCGTCAAATTAGGGGAGCTGTTTTTT,CASSLRTSVKLGELFF
once,NA,TRBJ2-2,TRBV6-1,TGTGCCAGCAGTGAATGGGGTAGTAACACCGGGGAGCTGTTTTTT,CASSEWGSNTGELFF
NA,TRBD2,TRBJ2-1,TRBV28,TGTGCCAGCAGGTACCTAGCGGGAGTACGTAGCAATGAGCAGTTCTTC,CASRYLAGVRSNEQFF
NA,TRBD1,TRBJ2-3,TRBV4-1,TGCGCCAGCAGCCAACTACAGGGGGCCACAGATACGCAGTATTTT,CASSQLQGATDTQYF